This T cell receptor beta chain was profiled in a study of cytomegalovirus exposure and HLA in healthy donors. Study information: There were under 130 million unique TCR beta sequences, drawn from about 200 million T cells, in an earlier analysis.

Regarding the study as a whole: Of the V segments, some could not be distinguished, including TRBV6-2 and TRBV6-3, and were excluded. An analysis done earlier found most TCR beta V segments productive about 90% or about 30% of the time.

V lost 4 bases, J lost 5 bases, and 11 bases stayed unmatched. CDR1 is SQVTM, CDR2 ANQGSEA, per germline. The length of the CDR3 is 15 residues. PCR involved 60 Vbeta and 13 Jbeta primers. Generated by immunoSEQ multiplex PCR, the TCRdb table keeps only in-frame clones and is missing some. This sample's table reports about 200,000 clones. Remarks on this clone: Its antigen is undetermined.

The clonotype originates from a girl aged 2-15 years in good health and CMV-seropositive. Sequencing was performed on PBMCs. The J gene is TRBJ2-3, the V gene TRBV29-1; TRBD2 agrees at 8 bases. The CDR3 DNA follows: TGCAGCGTTGTTGTAATAGCGGGGTCGGGAGATACGCAGTATTTT. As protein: CSVVVIAGSGDTQYF.